Following are 30 T cell receptor beta chains from one sample sequenced in a study of cytomegalovirus exposure and HLA in healthy donors. PCR involved 60 Vbeta and 13 Jbeta primers. The assay was immunoSEQ multiplex PCR, and TCRdb's table has in-frame clones only and misses some. The sample carries tens of thousands of clones, approximately 75% recorded once. Specimen: PBMCs. The receptor set was obtained from a woman between 35 and 50 years old in good health and CMV-seronegative.

The CDR3 coding sequence is TGTGCCAGTAGTACGGAGAGAGATACGCAGTATTTT. This sequence encodes CASSTERDTQYF. This chain connects TRBV19 to TRBJ2-3; D is unresolved. V lost 4 bases and J 5 bases, leaving 7 bases between the germline ends. This CDR3 has 12 amino acids. Germline lookup yields CDR1 LNHDA and CDR2 SQIVND (reference sequence).

With regard to this clone: Other DNA sequences in the same sample also yield this CDR3. This chain connects TRBV7-6 to TRBJ2-7, with 9 positions matching TRBD1. The CDR3 is made up of 14 amino acids. V was pared by 5 bases and J by 4 bases, with 6 bases of the junction left unmatched. The germline V gene has CDR1 SGHVS and CDR2 FNYEAQ. Here the CDR3 DNA reads TGTGCCAGCAGCATCGGACAGGGGCTTTACGAGCAGTACTTC. This codes for CASSIGQGLYEQYF.

The chain has TRBV7-8 and TRBJ2-7; possibly TRBD1 for D (5 bases). Trimming stripped 4 bases from V and 4 bases from J, with 14 bases between. The CDR3 loop spans 14 amino acids. The germline V gene encodes CDR1 SGHVS and CDR2 FQNEAQ. CDR3 amino acids: CASSSSDSLYEQYF. The CDR3 DNA sequence: TGTGCCAGCAGCTCATCTGACAGTCTTTACGAGCAGTACTTC.

V and J are TRBV6-1 and TRBJ2-7, with 10 positions matching TRBD1. Looked up from germline, CDR1 is MNHNS and CDR2 is SASEGT. Trimming removed 6 bases from V and 2 bases from J; junction bases left unmatched: 1. The CDR3 is 13 residues long. CDR3 in amino acids: CASRGTGAYEQYF. CDR3 DNA: TGTGCCAGCAGGGGGACAGGGGCCTACGAGCAGTACTTC.

The rearrangement joins TRBV9 to TRBJ2-1, with 7 bases that match TRBD2. The CDR3 is 17 amino acids. Unmatched junction bases numbered 6, after V lost 0 bases and J lost 0 bases. Germline CDR1 SGDLS, CDR2 YYNGEE. The CDR3 sequence: CASSVAGSGFSYNEQFF. CDR3 coding DNA: TGTGCCAGCAGCGTAGCGGGTAGCGGGTTCTCCTACAATGAGCAGTTCTTC. The whole variable domain, filled in from reference TRBV9 and TRBJ2-1, reads DSGVTQTPKHLITATGQRVTLRCSPRSGDLSVYWYQQSLDQGLQFLIQYYNGEERAKGNILERFSAQQFPDLHSELNLSSLELGDSALYFCASSVAGSGFSYNEQFFGPGTRLTVL.

The chain recombines TRBV5-1 with TRBJ1-1, with 8 bases aligning to TRBD1. Germline values: CDR1 SGHRS, CDR2 YFSETQ. The J segment lost 6 bases and the V segment lost 0 bases, leaving 1 base of the junction unmatched. The CDR3 loop spans 13 amino acids. The CDR3 sequence: CASSLAGGPEAFF. CDR3 bases: TGCGCCAGCAGCTTGGCAGGGGGCCCTGAAGCTTTCTTT.

The CDR3 region is CASSYYGQREAFF. The CDR3, as DNA: TGTGCCAGCAGTTACTATGGACAGCGTGAAGCTTTCTTT. The V gene is TRBV6-9, the J gene TRBJ1-1; possible D gene TRBD1, 6 bases. V lost 3 bases to trimming and J lost 7 bases, with 12 bases between them. The V gene's germline CDR1 is MNHGY and CDR2 SVAAGI. This CDR3 contains 13 residues.

V usage is TRBV7-9 and J usage is TRBJ1-2; 8 bases match TRBD1. Germline V gene lookup returns CDR1 SEHNR and CDR2 FQNEAQ (reference sequence). The CDR3 extends over 14 amino acids. V gave up 5 bases and J gave up 8 bases; unmatched junction bases: 10. The CDR3 DNA sequence: TGTGCCAGCAGCCCGGACAGGGTATCTAGCGGCTACACCTTC. Translation gives CASSPDRVSSGYTF.

This clone was seen more than once but under ten times. The CDR3 bases are TGTGCCAGCAGCTCTAAGACAGGAGATACGCAGTATTTT. Protein product: CASSSKTGDTQYF. The J gene is TRBJ2-3, the V gene TRBV5-4, with a weak D call TRBD1 (6 bases). The CDR3 has 13 residues. CDR1 and CDR2 (germline): SGHNT, YYREEE (reference sequence). V was pared by 3 bases and J by 5 bases, with 10 bases between.

This chain uses TRBV5-8 with TRBJ1-4; 7 nucleotides match TRBD1. Trimming removed 4 bases from V and 8 bases from J; junction bases left unmatched: 8. The CDR3 has 14 residues. Germline V gene lookup returns CDR1 SGHTS and CDR2 YDEGEE. The CDR3 spells CASSLGQIGEKLFF. CDR3 in DNA: TGTGCCAGCAGCCTGGGACAGATCGGGGAAAAACTGTTTTTT.

This clone was picked up one time. The chain uses TRBV7-6 and TRBJ1-3, with D maybe TRBD1 (6 bases). V lost 5 bases and J lost 4, with 15 bases in between. The CDR3 extends over 15 amino acids. Germline loops: CDR1 SGHVS, CDR2 FNYEAQ. The CDR3 spells CASSPPGGRGNTIYF. The CDR3 DNA reads TGTGCCAGCAGCCCCCCGGGGGGCCGAGGAAACACCATATATTTT.

This clone was observed a handful of times. The chain has TRBV5-1 and TRBJ2-2, with D tentatively TRBD2 (5 bases). Germline V gene sequence: CDR1 SGHRS, CDR2 YFSETQ. This CDR3 comprises 16 residues. Trimming pared 7 bases from V and 2 bases from J, leaving 18 bases between. DNA of the CDR3: TGCGCCAGCTCCGCCGGGGTAGCGACTAACACCGGGGAGCTGTTTTTT. Its protein is CASSAGVATNTGELFF.

This chain joins TRBV9 and TRBJ1-2, with unresolved D. The V gene lost 4 bases and the J gene lost 7 bases, with 14 bases spanning the gap. This CDR3 has 13 residues. Germline CDR1 reads SGDLS; CDR2 reads YYNGEE. CDR3 bases: TGTGCCAGCAGCCCACCCGCCGCGGGTGGCTACACCTTC. It yields the protein CASSPPAAGGYTF.

As concerns this clone: Other DNA sequences of this sample code for an identical CDR3. The J gene is TRBJ2-3, the V gene TRBV28; 9 nucleotides match TRBD1. Germline trimming cut 5 bases from V and 1 base from J; bases unmatched to any gene: 4. This CDR3 spans 15 amino acids. Germline CDR1 MDHEN, CDR2 SYDVKM. As DNA, the CDR3 is TGTGCCAGCAGTCGCCGGACAGGGGGCACAGATACGCAGTATTTT. It is translated as CASSRRTGGTDTQYF.

As concerns this clone: One end of the junction varies from germline; a read error may be responsible. The rearrangement links TRBV7-3 to TRBJ2-1, with TRBD2 matching over 12 bases. The CDR3 has 15 residues. Germline CDR1 is SGHTA and CDR2 is FQGTGA. The CDR3 DNA reads TGTGCCAGCAGCCTAACTAGCGGGGGGTACAATGAGCAGTTCTTC. Amino acid sequence: CASSLTSGGYNEQFF. The complete variable domain, with remaining parts taken from reference TRBV7-3 and TRBJ2-1, reads GAGVSQTPSNKVTEKGKYVELRCDPISGHTALYWYRQSLGQGPEFLIYFQGTGAADDSGLPNDRFFAVRPEGSVSTLKIQRTERGDSAVYLCASSLTSGGYNEQFFGPGTRLTVL.

Regarding this clone: Compared with germline, one end of the junction differs, possibly owing to a read error. The chain employs TRBV4-1 and TRBJ2-5; tentative D call: TRBD1 (7 bases). Per germline, CDR1 MGHRA and CDR2 YSYEKL. This CDR3 has 13 residues. For the CDR3, the DNA is TGCGCCAGCAGCCTATCCAGGGGGGAGACCCGGTACTTC. Amino acid sequence: CASSLSRGETRYF.

This rearrangement joins TRBV5-1 to TRBJ1-1; D possibly corresponds to TRBD1 (6 bases). The CDR3 extends over 15 amino acids. V gave up 1 base and J gave up 6 bases, with 16 bases separating them. The germline V gene encodes CDR1 SGHRS and CDR2 YFSETQ. CDR3 sequence reads: CASSLSSREGAEAFF. CDR3 nucleotides: TGCGCCAGCAGCTTGTCGTCCAGGGAGGGGGCTGAAGCTTTCTTT.

This clone occurred once. Here the CDR3 DNA reads TGTGCCAGCAGCTTAGGGAGCGGGAGGGCCGCAGAGACCCAGTACTTC. As protein: CASSLGSGRAAETQYF. The genes are TRBV7-3 and TRBJ2-5, with 10 bases matching TRBD2. V gave up 2 bases and J gave up 4 bases; unmatched junction bases: 7. The germline CDR1 and CDR2 sequences are SGHTA and FQGTGA. The CDR3 spans 16 residues.

V gene TRBV5-4 combines with J gene TRBJ2-2; 8 nucleotides line up with TRBD2. The trim removed 4 bases at V and 7 bases at J, leaving 9 bases unmatched. The length of the CDR3 is 15 residues. Germline V gene data show CDR1 as SGHNT and CDR2 as YYREEE (reference sequence). CDR3 in DNA: TGTGCCAGCAGCCCGGGAACTCGGGAGGGCGGGGAGCTGTTTTTT. This sequence encodes CASSPGTREGGELFF.

V gene TRBV6-4 combines with J gene TRBJ2-3; D is possibly TRBD1 (6 bases). Trimming removed 2 bases at V and 0 bases at J, with 9 bases between. CDR3 size: 15 residues. Germline assignment: CDR1 MRHNA and CDR2 SNTAGT. The chain's CDR3 is CASSDKQGSTDTQYF. Here the CDR3 DNA reads TGTGCCAGCAGTGACAAACAGGGTAGCACAGATACGCAGTATTTT.

The J gene is TRBJ2-1, the V gene TRBV5-1; 7 nucleotides agree with TRBD2. The junction had 7 bases not matched to a gene; V was cut back by 1 base and J by 6 bases. Germline CDR1 reads SGHRS; CDR2 reads YFSETQ. CDR3 size: 15 residues. CDR3 residues: CASSLRLAVINEQFF. CDR3 DNA sequence: TGCGCCAGCAGCTTGCGGCTAGCGGTCATCAATGAGCAGTTCTTC.

V gene TRBV4-1 combines with J gene TRBJ2-3, with 10 bases identical to TRBD2. J lost 2 bases, V lost 4 bases, and 3 bases had no gene match. The germline V gene has CDR1 MGHRA and CDR2 YSYEKL. The CDR3 extends over 15 amino acids. The CDR3 protein is CASSPLAGYTDTQYF. CDR3 DNA sequence: TGCGCCAGCAGCCCACTAGCGGGATACACAGATACGCAGTATTTT.

CDR3 in amino acids: CASKQTGPSYGYTF. The CDR3 DNA reads TGTGCCAGCAAACAGACAGGCCCGTCCTATGGCTACACCTTC. The chain recombines TRBV5-4 with TRBJ1-2, with a tentative D call TRBD1 (6 bases). Per germline, CDR1 SGHNT and CDR2 YYREEE (reference sequence). This CDR3 has 14 residues. V lost 6 bases and J 4 bases, leaving 16 bases between the germline ends.

The V gene is TRBV7-2, the J gene TRBJ2-5, with 9 bases matching TRBD2. The CDR3 loop spans 15 amino acids. The J segment lost 3 bases and the V segment lost 1 base, leaving 3 bases of the junction unmatched. Germline V CDR1 and CDR2: SGHTA, FQGNSA. CDR3 nucleotides: TGTGCCAGCAGCTTAGGGGCTAGCGGGAAAGAGACCCAGTACTTC. Its protein is CASSLGASGKETQYF.

This clone was observed once. The chain joins TRBV19 to TRBJ2-7; no reliable D call. Looked up from germline, CDR1 is LNHDA and CDR2 is SQIVND (reference sequence). The CDR3 is 14 residues long. V was trimmed by 0 bases and J by 0 bases, leaving 6 bases between them. The CDR3 is CASSIEVSSYEQYF. DNA for the CDR3: TGTGCCAGTAGTATAGAGGTTAGCTCCTACGAGCAGTACTTC.

The genes are TRBV4-3 and TRBJ1-2; the D gene is possibly TRBD1 (5 bases). The CDR3 is 13 residues long. V shed 0 bases and J shed 6 bases, with 8 bases lying between them. CDR1 LGHNA and CDR2 YSLEER come from the germline V gene. In DNA form, the CDR3 reads TGCGCCAGCAGCCAAGACCAGGGTGATGGCTACACCTTC. Its translation is CASSQDQGDGYTF.

This sequence joins TRBV4-2 and TRBJ2-1; D is unclear. Germline V gene sequence: CDR1 LGHNA, CDR2 YNFKEQ. The CDR3 has 16 amino acids. Trimming stripped 0 bases from V and 0 bases from J, with 9 bases between. The CDR3 spells CASSQDGSSSYNEQFF. Written as DNA, the CDR3 is TGTGCCAGCAGCCAAGATGGCTCTAGCTCCTACAATGAGCAGTTCTTC.

The chain employs TRBV19 and TRBJ2-6; D call uncertain. Germline CDR1 and CDR2: LNHDA and SQIVND (reference sequence). The CDR3 loop spans 13 amino acids. V dropped 4 bases and J dropped 4 bases, with 5 bases sitting between them. The CDR3 DNA sequence: TGTGCCAGTAGTACCGTGGGGGCCAACGTCCTGACTTTC. Protein: CASSTVGANVLTF.

Details on this clone: In the same sample, other DNA sequences code for this CDR3. V is TRBV10-3 and J is TRBJ1-1, with D perhaps TRBD1 (5 bases). The CDR3 has 13 residues. Germline V gene sequence: CDR1 ENHRY, CDR2 SYGVKD. Trimming pared 0 bases from V and 5 bases from J, leaving 7 bases between. The chain's CDR3 is CAISESGGTEAFF. In DNA, the CDR3 is TGTGCCATCAGTGAGTCGGGGGGTACTGAAGCTTTCTTT.

The chain carries TRBV7-9 and TRBJ1-4; 9 positions match TRBD1. CDR1 is SEHNR and CDR2 is FQNEAQ in the germline V gene (reference sequence). The CDR3 runs 15 residues. V was clipped by 1 base and J by 5 bases; unmatched bases: 2. The CDR3 protein is CASSLVTGGNEKLFF. The CDR3 nucleotides read TGTGCCAGCAGCTTAGTGACAGGGGGGAATGAAAAACTGTTTTTT.